This passage covers 31 T cell receptor beta chains from one sample sequenced in a study of Graves' ophthalmopathy and Graves' hyperthyroidism. CDR3 regions of TCR beta were amplified from RNA transcripts. After a first-round RT-PCR with HTBI primers, a second-round multiplex PCR was run. TCRdb fed the multiplex PCR reads into MiXCR, producing one record per CDR3 protein. The sample yields 500,000 to 600,000 distinct CDR3 sequences, 35% to 45% seen once. The sample taken for sequencing was peripheral blood or thyroid tissue (not recorded which). The origin of the receptors is an adult man with Graves' hyperthyroidism.

On this clonotype itself: A much more abundant neighbour one base away suggests this may be a read error. This chain links TRBV5-1 with TRBJ1-4; a weak D match, TRBD1 (5 bases). Germline assignment: CDR1 SGHRS and CDR2 YFSETQ. The CDR3 is made up of 13 amino acids. The CDR3 DNA sequence: TGCGCCAGCAGCGGGGCAACTAGTGAAAAACTGTTTTTT. Its translation: CASSGATSEKLFF.

Turning to this clonotype: A read error may explain this, as a much larger clone is one base away. No DNA is shown, since the ends of the CDR3 on it are uncertain; the CDR3 is the one TCRdb lists. This chain connects TRBV24-1 to TRBJ1-2; TRBD1 reflects the table's D call only, with no check against the DNA. The CDR3 is 15 residues long, ends included. The germline V gene encodes CDR1 KGHDR and CDR2 SFDVKD. The chain's CDR3 is CATSDFGTGSGGHTF.

The chain couples TRBV20-1 to TRBJ2-2; D is possibly TRBD1 or TRBD2 (6 bases each). The CDR3 extends over 14 amino acids. Germline V gene sequence: CDR1 DFQATT, CDR2 SNEGSKA (reference sequence). Trimming pared 6 bases from V and 7 bases from J, leaving 18 bases between. CDR3 nucleotide sequence: TGCAGTGCCGCCGAGGGGGGAACGGTCGGGGAGCTGTTTTTT. Amino acids: CSAAEGGTVGELFF.

The rearrangement uses TRBV20-1 and TRBJ1-1; TRBD1 might be the D (5 bases). With 2 bases removed from V and 1 base from J, the gap between germline ends came to 11 bases. The CDR3 consists of 14 residues. Germline V gives CDR1 DFQATT, CDR2 SNEGSKA (reference sequence). CDR3 region: CSARTWDPNTEAFF. In DNA, the CDR3 is TGCAGTGCTAGAACCTGGGACCCGAACACTGAAGCTTTCTTT.

Details on this clonotype: This may come from a read error, since a much larger clone is one base off. V usage is TRBV6-5 and J usage is TRBJ2-7, with a weak D call TRBD2 (6 bases). Germline lookup yields CDR1 MNHEY and CDR2 SVGAGI. CDR3 size: 14 residues. CDR3 region: CACSRRDPYFKQYF. DNA for the CDR3: TGTGCCTGCAGTCGGCGGGACCCCTACTTCAAGCAGTACTTC.

This clonotype was seen at least ten times. J is TRBJ1-2 and V is TRBV29-1, with a tentative D call TRBD1 (5 bases). V was shortened by 8 bases and J by 4 bases, with 17 bases between the two germline ends. The CDR3 sequence is 13 residues long. Germline CDR1 SQVTM, CDR2 ANQGSEA. The CDR3: CSHQAGDGYGYTF. Here the CDR3 DNA reads TGCAGCCACCAGGCGGGGGACGGCTATGGCTACACCTTC. Drawing the rest from reference TRBV29-1 and TRBJ1-2, the complete variable domain is SAVISQKPSRDICQRGTSLTIQCQVDSQVTMMFWYRQQPGQSLTLIATANQGSEATYESGFVIDKFPISRPNLTFSTLTVSNMSPEDSSIYLCSHQAGDGYGYTFGSGTRLTVV.

This clonotype was counted once. The gene calls are TRBV12-5 and TRBJ2-5; D uncertain. The germline V gene has CDR1 LGHNT and CDR2 FRNRAP. V lost 2 bases and J 2 bases, leaving 6 bases between the germline ends. There are 13 residues in the CDR3. CDR3 region: CASGLNDQETQYF. CDR3 bases: TGTGCTAGTGGTTTGAACGATCAAGAGACCCAGTACTTC.

This clonotype was recorded only once. This could be a read error, since a much larger clone is one nucleotide away. This chain links TRBV24-1 with TRBJ1-4; no firm D call. Germline loops: CDR1 KGHDR, CDR2 SFDVKD. Trimming left V 4 bases short and J 4 bases short, with 18 bases between. The CDR3 sequence is 17 residues long. DNA for the CDR3: TGTGCCACCAGTGAAAACAGCAGTCCTGCAATTAATGAAAAACTGTTTTTT. This codes for CATSENSSPAINEKLFF.

This clonotype appeared once. This rearrangement joins TRBV10-3 to TRBJ2-7; 14 bases are a match to TRBD2. Germline V gene data show CDR1 as ENHRY and CDR2 as SYGVKD. V gave up 6 bases and J gave up 6 bases; unmatched junction bases: 4. This CDR3 is built from 14 residues. CDR3 DNA: TGTGCCATCAGGGGGACTAGCGGGGGAGGCGAGCAGTACTTC. Protein product: CAIRGTSGGGEQYF.

Turning to this clonotype: At one boundary the junction diverges from the germline segment, which might be a read error. The genes are TRBV5-1 and TRBJ2-2; TRBD1 matches at 9 bases. Germline lookup yields CDR1 SGHRS and CDR2 YFSETQ. CDR3 length: 16 amino acids. The CDR3 spells CASSQASGTGPGELFF. The CDR3 nucleotides are TGTGCCAGCAGCCAAGCTTCAGGGACAGGGCCCGGGGAGCTGTTTTTT.

This clonotype was counted at least ten times. V gene TRBV7-9 combines with J gene TRBJ1-5, with 8 bases matching TRBD1. The CDR3 has 14 amino acids. Trimming removed 4 bases from V and 9 bases from J; junction bases left unmatched: 8. Germline assignment: CDR1 SEHNR and CDR2 FQNEAQ (reference sequence). This CDR3 reads CASSSGQGQGPQHF. CDR3 DNA sequence: TGTGCCAGCAGCTCAGGACAGGGCCAAGGGCCCCAGCATTTT.

This chain uses TRBV5-1 with TRBJ2-7; 7 nucleotides agree with TRBD2. The CDR3 extends over 14 amino acids. V shed 2 bases and J 5 bases; nucleotides not matched to a gene: 7. Germline values: CDR1 SGHRS, CDR2 YFSETQ. CDR3 residues: CASSFGRAGDEQYF. The CDR3 coding sequence is TGCGCCAGCAGCTTTGGGAGGGCGGGAGACGAGCAGTACTTC.

This clonotype was counted ten times or more. V usage is TRBV7-6 and J usage is TRBJ2-7; TRBD1 or TRBD2 may be the D gene (5 bases each). Germline CDR1 SGHVS, CDR2 FNYEAQ. V was trimmed by 0 bases and J by 2 bases, leaving 17 bases between them. The CDR3 runs to 17 residues. The CDR3 DNA reads TGTGCCAGCAGCTTAGCTCTAGACCGGGACGGAGCCTACGAGCAGTACTTC. Its protein is CASSLALDRDGAYEQYF.

With regard to this clonotype: Given a much more abundant clone one base away, this may be a read error. The chain recombines TRBV9 with TRBJ2-7; 8 bases are a match to TRBD1. Germline V CDR1 and CDR2: SGDLS, YYNGEE. The CDR3 contains 14 residues. CDR3 sequence reads: CASSEQGGLYEQYF. CDR3 nucleotides: TGCGCCAGCAGCGAACAGGGGGGCCTATACGAGCAGTACTTC.

There are many counts of this clonotype. This sequence joins TRBV28 and TRBJ1-1, with D perhaps TRBD1 (5 bases). This CDR3 spans 14 amino acids. Germline V CDR1 and CDR2: MDHEN, SYDVKM. Trimming removed 5 bases from V and 5 bases from J, with 15 bases in between. In DNA form, the CDR3 reads TGTGCCAGCAGTACCAACGCCAGGGCTACTGAAGCTTTCTTT. The encoded protein is CASSTNARATEAFF.

This chain links TRBV14 with TRBJ1-2; weak D call: TRBD1 (6 bases). This CDR3 is 15 amino acids long. Germline CDR1 SGHDN, CDR2 FVKESK. Between the trimmed V and J ends, which lost 1 base and 1 base, there was a span of 10 bases. The CDR3 loop is CASSQAQGINYGYTF. CDR3 nucleotide sequence: TGTGCCAGCAGCCAAGCCCAGGGGATTAACTATGGCTACACCTTC.

This clonotype was seen a handful of times. V is TRBV18 and J is TRBJ2-7; 8 nucleotides agree with TRBD1. Trimming removed 4 bases from V and 3 bases from J; junction bases left unmatched: 5. Germline loops: CDR1 KGHSH, CDR2 LQKENI. The CDR3 loop spans 14 amino acids. CDR3 amino acids: CASSQTGGFYEQYF. CDR3 in DNA: TGTGCCAGCTCACAAACAGGGGGATTCTACGAGCAGTACTTC.

In its sample, this clonotype was seen many times. This chain links TRBV15 with TRBJ1-6, with 7 positions matching TRBD1. From germline, CDR1 is LNHNV and CDR2 YYDKDF (reference sequence). The CDR3 is 18 amino acids. V shed 0 bases and J 7 bases; nucleotides not matched to a gene: 12. CDR3 sequence: CATSRDNPRTGANSPLHF. CDR3 coding DNA: TGTGCCACCAGCAGAGATAACCCCCGCACAGGGGCAAATTCACCCCTCCACTTT.

This rearrangement joins TRBV10-3 to TRBJ2-3; TRBD1 aligns across 9 bases. Unmatched junction bases numbered 11, after V lost 0 bases and J lost 4 bases. The CDR3 totals 18 residues. Germline V gene sequence: CDR1 ENHRY, CDR2 SYGVKD. CDR3 protein: CAISESISGTGLADTQYF. The CDR3 region has the DNA TGTGCCATCAGTGAGTCTATTTCAGGGACAGGGTTGGCAGATACGCAGTATTTT.

This clonotype was detected ten times or more. V is TRBV19 and J is TRBJ2-7; possible D gene TRBD2, 6 bases. Trimming pared 4 bases from V and 2 bases from J, leaving 12 bases between. CDR1 is LNHDA and CDR2 is SQIVND in the germline V gene (reference sequence). This CDR3 comprises 14 residues. CDR3 sequence: CASSKRRGTYEQYF. DNA for the CDR3: TGTGCCAGTAGTAAGCGGCGGGGTACCTACGAGCAGTACTTC.

In its sample, this clonotype was seen many times. The V and J genes are TRBV6-1 and TRBJ1-6; 10 positions match TRBD1. The CDR3 sequence is 14 residues long. Germline loops: CDR1 MNHNS, CDR2 SASEGT. With V trimmed by 6 bases and J by 9 bases, 5 bases remained unmatched. The CDR3 nucleotides are TGTGCCAGCAGCCGGGACAGGGGTAGTTCACCCCTCCACTTT. Protein: CASSRDRGSSPLHF.

This clonotype was counted only a few times. The chain combines TRBV6-5 with TRBJ1-3, with D unresolved. CDR3 length: 15 residues. The V and J ends lost 0 bases and 0 bases respectively, with 6 bases between them. The germline V gene encodes CDR1 MNHEY and CDR2 SVGAGI. CDR3 region: CASSYSVHSGNTIYF. CDR3 nucleotides: TGTGCCAGCAGTTACTCGGTCCACTCTGGAAACACCATATATTTT.

This clonotype was counted at least ten times. The J gene is TRBJ2-7, the V gene TRBV13, with 8 positions matching TRBD1. CDR3 length: 14 residues. V gave up 5 bases and J gave up 7 bases; unmatched junction bases: 10. Germline V gene lookup returns CDR1 PRHDT and CDR2 FYEKMQ (reference sequence). CDR3 region: CASSPGQGIREQYF. Here the CDR3 DNA reads TGTGCCAGCAGCCCTGGACAGGGAATAAGGGAGCAGTACTTC.

This clonotype has a single count. This sequence joins TRBV2 and TRBJ1-4, with D unresolved. Germline values: CDR1 SNHLY, CDR2 FYNNEI. V was cut by 2 bases and J by 3 bases, with 13 bases left in between. CDR3 size: 16 residues. Here the CDR3 DNA reads TGTGCCAGCAGTGAAAGGCCCTCTGGGGCTAATGAAAAACTGTTTTTT. This sequence encodes CASSERPSGANEKLFF.

This clonotype was picked up many times. The chain links TRBV20-1 to TRBJ2-7; TRBD1 agrees at 8 bases. V was pared by 3 bases and J by 3 bases, with 10 bases of the junction left unmatched. The CDR3 totals 15 residues. From germline, CDR1 is DFQATT and CDR2 SNEGSKA (reference sequence). CDR3 in amino acids: CSASNVGQANYEQYF. In nucleotides, the CDR3 is TGCAGTGCTAGTAATGTGGGACAGGCTAACTACGAGCAGTACTTC.

The chain carries TRBV7-9 and TRBJ2-7, with 9 positions matching TRBD1. CDR1 and CDR2 (germline): SEHNR, FQNEAQ (reference sequence). The trim removed 3 bases at V and 0 bases at J, leaving 9 bases unmatched. The CDR3 totals 17 residues. The DNA of the CDR3 is TGTGCCAGCAGCTTGTGGACAGGGGTAGAAGTCTCCTACGAGCAGTACTTC. Its protein is CASSLWTGVEVSYEQYF.

This clonotype has a count of ten or more. The chain combines TRBV14 with TRBJ1-1; D not resolved. Germline CDR1 and CDR2: SGHDN and FVKESK. CDR3 length: 15 residues. Trimming pared 0 bases from V and 0 bases from J, leaving 8 bases between. CDR3 in DNA: TGTGCCAGCAGCCAAGATCTCGGGTTGAACACTGAAGCTTTCTTT. Translated, it gives CASSQDLGLNTEAFF.

The V and J genes are TRBV14 and TRBJ1-2; no clear D gene. The CDR3 totals 15 residues. The V gene lost 1 base and the J gene lost 5 bases, with 14 bases spanning the gap. Germline CDR1 is SGHDN and CDR2 is FVKESK. The CDR3 protein is CASSQVPGLAYGYTF. The CDR3 DNA is TGTGCCAGCAGCCAAGTACCGGGATTGGCGTATGGCTACACCTTC.

This clonotype was seen ten or more times. The chain joins TRBV5-5 to TRBJ1-3, with D uncertain. Germline-derived CDR1 and CDR2 are SGHKS and YYEKEE (reference sequence). Trimming pared 1 base from V and 4 bases from J, leaving 12 bases between. This CDR3 spans 15 amino acids. This CDR3 reads CASSLLPGSGNTIYF. The DNA for the CDR3 is TGTGCCAGCAGCTTGTTGCCGGGGTCAGGAAACACCATATATTTT.

This clonotype was seen many times. This chain uses TRBV2 with TRBJ1-4; 7 positions match TRBD1. The germline V gene has CDR1 SNHLY and CDR2 FYNNEI. The V segment lost 2 bases and the J segment 0 bases; nucleotides outside the gene matches: 9. The CDR3 extends over 18 amino acids. CDR3 DNA: TGTGCCAGCAGTGAATTTGGGACAGAACACGCAACTAATGAAAAACTGTTTTTT. Protein sequence: CASSEFGTEHATNEKLFF. The full variable domain, with the rest looked up from reference TRBV2 and TRBJ1-4, is EPEVTQTPSHQVTQMGQEVILRCVPISNHLYFYWYRQILGQKVEFLVSFYNNEISEKSEIFDDQFSVERPDGSNFTLKIRSTKLEDSAMYFCASSEFGTEHATNEKLFFGSGTQLSVL.

For the CDR3, the DNA is TGTGCCAGCAGTGAAAGGGGCCTCCGGGCCAACGTCCTGACTTTC. Encoded protein: CASSERGLRANVLTF. The gene calls are TRBV6-1 and TRBJ2-6, with D possibly being TRBD1 (5 bases). The CDR3 runs to 15 residues. V lost 2 bases and J 5 bases, leaving 10 bases between the germline ends. CDR1 is MNHNS and CDR2 is SASEGT in the germline V gene.